This is a list of T cell receptor beta chains from one sample in a study of T cells after posttransplantation cyclophosphamide. Only in-frame clones appear in the TCRdb table, and some are missing; sequencing was by immunoSEQ multiplex PCR. This sample has 35,000 to 45,000 clones, each found more than once. The source material was PBMCs. The source of these receptors is a middle-aged man in good health, CMV-negative, and a related stem cell transplant donor. The CDR3 runs from the conserved cysteine through the conserved F or W. The order of the fields is J gene, clone size, D gene, V gene, CDR3 protein, CDR3 DNA. D genes are given only for firm matches. Rows may omit the clone size; those that give it use once, few, many or a size class.

J: TRBJ1-1; size: many; D: NA; V: TRBV18; CDR3: CASSIGRQTTRLTEAFF; DNA: TGTGCCAGCTCAATTGGCAGACAGACGACAAGGTTAACTGAAGCTTTCTTT
J: TRBJ2-7; size: many; D: TRBD1; V: TRBV6-6; CDR3: CASSSGQTYEQYF; DNA: TGTGCCAGCAGTTCGGGACAGACTTACGAGCAGTACTTC
J: TRBJ2-7; size: many; D: NA; V: TRBV7-3; CDR3: CASSPPGRAYEQYF; DNA: TGTGCCAGCAGCCCGCCTGGGAGAGCCTACGAGCAGTACTTC
J: TRBJ2-1; size: many; D: NA; V: TRBV11-3; CDR3: CASSLVTMSSYNEQFF; DNA: TGTGCCAGCAGCTTAGTTACGATGAGCTCCTACAATGAGCAGTTCTTC
J: TRBJ1-6; size: NA; D: NA; V: TRBV7-9; CDR3: CASSSGPGSPLHF; DNA: TGTGCCAGCAGCTCCGGTCCGGGGTCACCCCTCCACTTT
J: TRBJ2-2; size: many; D: NA; V: TRBV7-9; CDR3: CASSLIGRAGSGELFF; DNA: TGTGCCAGCAGCTTAATTGGCAGGGCAGGTTCCGGGGAGCTGTTTTTT
J: TRBJ2-2; size: many; D: TRBD2; V: TRBV11-2; CDR3: CVSSLELAGGYGELFF; DNA: TGTGTCAGCAGCTTAGAACTAGCGGGAGGTTATGGGGAGCTGTTTTTT
J: TRBJ2-2; size: many; D: TRBD2; V: TRBV9; CDR3: CASRRGLAVTGELFF; DNA: TGTGCCAGCAGGAGGGGACTAGCGGTCACCGGGGAGCTGTTTTTT
J: TRBJ1-1; size: many; D: NA; V: TRBV27; CDR3: CASSLGRGSTEAFF; DNA: TGTGCCAGCAGTTTAGGCAGGGGAAGCACTGAAGCTTTCTTT
J: TRBJ1-5; size: NA; D: NA; V: TRBV25-1; CDR3: CASSDYGSNQPQHF; DNA: TGTGCCAGCAGTGACTATGGTAGCAATCAGCCCCAGCATTTT